The 25 T cell receptor beta chains below all came from one sample that was sequenced in a study of blood T cell repertoires in COVID-19. Measured with immunoSEQ multiplex PCR; TCRdb has only the in-frame clones, and not every one. In the table there are about 260,000 clones, about 90% of which are singletons. Sequenced sample: peripheral blood. The source is a woman aged 45-60 years with acute or convalescent COVID-19.

The chain links TRBV2 to TRBJ1-2, with D possibly TRBD1 on 6 matching bases. The V gene lost 6 bases and the J gene lost 8 bases, with 19 bases spanning the gap. Per germline, CDR1 SNHLY and CDR2 FYNNEI. The length of the CDR3 is 14 residues. The CDR3 here is CASSKDSITMGYTF. The CDR3 region has the DNA TGTGCCAGCAGCAAGGACAGTATAACTATGGGCTACACCTTC.

This clone was counted a few times. This chain links TRBV18 with TRBJ1-6, with no clear D. Germline loops: CDR1 KGHSH, CDR2 LQKENI. V dropped 6 bases and J dropped 7 bases, with 16 bases sitting between them. There are 15 residues in the CDR3. The DNA for the CDR3 is TGTGCCAGCTCCGCGCGCGCAACCTTCAATTCACCCCTCCACTTT. It specifies CASSARATFNSPLHF.

This clone was detected only a few times. The CDR3 reads CASRVRVGYEQYF. As DNA, the CDR3 is TGTGCCAGTAGGGTGAGGGTGGGTTACGAGCAGTACTTC. The chain joins TRBV19 to TRBJ2-7; D perhaps matches TRBD2 (5 bases). The ends were cut back, 6 bases at V and 4 bases at J, with 13 bases in the middle. The CDR3 sequence is 13 residues long. Germline assignment: CDR1 LNHDA and CDR2 SQIVND (reference sequence).

This clone was found once. This chain uses TRBV5-4 with TRBJ1-2; 9 nucleotides agree with TRBD1. The CDR3 length is 16 residues. CDR1 is SGHNT and CDR2 is YYREEE in the germline V gene (reference sequence). The V segment lost 3 bases and the J segment 4 bases; nucleotides outside the gene matches: 10. The CDR3 protein is CASSSMLGQGTYGYTF. For the CDR3, the DNA is TGTGCCAGCAGCTCGATGCTAGGACAGGGGACCTATGGCTACACCTTC.

V and J are TRBV4-3 and TRBJ2-3, with D possibly being TRBD2 (6 bases). Per germline, CDR1 LGHNA and CDR2 YSLEER. The CDR3 covers 16 residues. Trimming shortened V by 0 bases and J by 3 bases, and 13 bases separated the two germline ends. Here the CDR3 reads CASSQEYAGKTDTQYF. The CDR3 region has the DNA TGCGCCAGCAGCCAAGAGTACGCGGGAAAGACAGATACGCAGTATTTT.

The rearrangement links TRBV30 to TRBJ2-7; a possible D gene is TRBD2 (5 bases). CDR1 and CDR2 from the germline V gene are GTSNPN and SVGIG (reference sequence). The ends were cut back, 1 base at V and 6 bases at J, with 19 bases in the middle. The CDR3 covers 15 residues. This CDR3 reads CAWSAYGTRGPEQYF. In DNA, the CDR3 is TGTGCCTGGAGTGCCTACGGAACCCGCGGGCCCGAGCAGTACTTC.

The chain links TRBV27 to TRBJ2-2; 7 bases are shared with TRBD1. CDR3 length: 13 amino acids. With 6 bases clipped from V and 6 bases from J, the junction kept 4 bases outside the gene matches. From germline, CDR1 is MNHEY and CDR2 SMNVEV (reference sequence). CDR3 protein: CASSDRVSGELFF. CDR3 nucleotides: TGTGCCAGCAGCGACAGGGTTTCCGGGGAGCTGTTTTTT.

The chain combines TRBV7-2 with TRBJ1-2, with TRBD1 identical over 9 bases. This CDR3 contains 14 residues. Germline V gene data show CDR1 as SGHTA and CDR2 as FQGNSA. The V and J ends lost 5 bases and 2 bases, in that order; junction bases with no gene match: 3. DNA for the CDR3: TGTGCCAGCAGCCCCGGACAGGGGAACTATGGCTACACCTTC. It codes for CASSPGQGNYGYTF.

The J gene is TRBJ2-5, the V gene TRBV10-1; TRBD2 might be the D (5 bases). This CDR3 is built from 14 residues. Trimming shortened V by 3 bases and J by 4 bases, and 12 bases separated the two germline ends. The V gene's germline CDR1 is WNHNN and CDR2 SYGVQD (reference sequence). In DNA form, the CDR3 reads TGCGCCAGCAGTGATAAAAGAGAGGGAGAGACCCAGTACTTC. It specifies CASSDKREGETQYF.

The CDR3 coding sequence is TGTGCCAGCAGCTTAGAACTAGCGGGAGAATACGAGCAGTACTTC. Translating it yields CASSLELAGEYEQYF. This chain uses TRBV7-6 with TRBJ2-7; 11 bases are shared with TRBD2. V dropped 1 base and J dropped 4; count of bases not matched to a gene: 3. The germline V gene has CDR1 SGHVS and CDR2 FNYEAQ. The length of the CDR3 is 15 residues.

The chain employs TRBV3-1 (or the pseudogene TRBV3-2) and TRBJ1-5; 9 bases align to TRBD1. Germline lookup yields CDR1 LGHDT and CDR2 YNNKEL (reference sequence). The trim removed 4 bases at V and 7 bases at J, leaving 8 bases unmatched. The CDR3 is made up of 15 amino acids. CDR3 loop: CASSPETGGGQPQHF. The CDR3 DNA follows: TGTGCCAGCAGCCCAGAAACAGGGGGCGGGCAGCCCCAGCATTTT.

J is TRBJ1-4 and V is TRBV9; D perhaps matches TRBD1 (5 bases). V gave up 4 bases and J gave up 8 bases, with 15 bases separating them. The CDR3 totals 14 residues. Germline CDR1 SGDLS, CDR2 YYNGEE. CDR3 sequence: CASSIGTIGEKLFF. The CDR3 DNA follows: TGTGCCAGCAGCATCGGGACTATTGGGGAAAAACTGTTTTTT. Supplemented by reference TRBV9 and TRBJ1-4, the full variable domain reads DSGVTQTPKHLITATGQRVTLRCSPRSGDLSVYWYQQSLDQGLQFLIQYYNGEERAKGNILERFSAQQFPDLHSELNLSSLELGDSALYFCASSIGTIGEKLFFGSGTQLSVL.

The chain joins TRBV28 to TRBJ2-1; D perhaps matches TRBD2 (5 bases). Germline V gene sequence: CDR1 MDHEN, CDR2 SYDVKM. Trimming stripped 5 bases from V and 4 bases from J, with 15 bases between. The CDR3 has 15 residues. CDR3 bases: TGTGCCAGCAGTACCAGACTACCTCGGTACAATGAGCAGTTCTTC. It codes for CASSTRLPRYNEQFF.

J is TRBJ1-1 and V is TRBV27, with TRBD1 matching over 7 bases. The CDR3 is 15 residues long. Germline loops: CDR1 MNHEY, CDR2 SMNVEV (reference sequence). Losses at the gene ends were 1 base for V and 8 bases for J; bases not matched to a gene: 10. The CDR3 here is CASSLYGGGSGEAFF. The CDR3 bases are TGTGCCAGCAGTTTATACGGAGGGGGCTCTGGGGAAGCTTTCTTT.

The chain couples TRBV7-8 to TRBJ1-1; TRBD1 is a possible D gene (6 bases). Germline lookup yields CDR1 SGHVS and CDR2 FQNEAQ. The length of the CDR3 is 16 residues. V was pared by 0 bases and J by 2 bases, with 13 bases between. The CDR3 nucleotides are TGTGCCAGCAGCTTAGCGTTAGGGGGGGCTAACACTGAAGCTTTCTTT. Amino acids: CASSLALGGANTEAFF. The full variable domain, in which reference TRBV7-8 and TRBJ1-1 provide the parts outside the CDR3, is GAGVSQSPRYKVAKRGQDVALRCDPISGHVSLFWYQQALGQGPEFLTYFQNEAQLDKSGLPSDRFFAERPEGSVSTLKIQRTQQEDSAVYLCASSLALGGANTEAFFGQGTRLTVV.

V gene TRBV2 combines with J gene TRBJ1-5, with D tentatively TRBD1 (5 bases). CDR3 size: 16 residues. Trimming took 1 base from V and 2 from J, leaving 12 bases between them. The germline gives CDR1 SNHLY, CDR2 FYNNEI. The CDR3 bases are TGTGCCAGCAGTGAAGATGCAGGGATGGGCAATCAGCCCCAGCATTTT. It specifies CASSEDAGMGNQPQHF.

This clone was detected only once. This chain uses TRBV2 with TRBJ1-5; TRBD1 might be the D (5 bases). V lost 7 bases, J lost 0 bases, and 10 bases lay in between. CDR3 size: 14 residues. CDR1 and CDR2 from the germline V gene are SNHLY and FYNNEI. The CDR3 is CASNGRVSNQPQHF. CDR3 DNA sequence: TGTGCCAGCAATGGCAGGGTTAGCAATCAGCCCCAGCATTTT.

The rearrangement uses TRBV11-1 and TRBJ2-6; no reliable D call. The CDR3 has 15 residues. Per the germline V gene, CDR1 is SGHAT and CDR2 is FQDESV (reference sequence). V was pared by 5 bases and J by 3 bases, with 11 bases between. The CDR3 DNA reads as TGTGCCAGCAGCGCACTATCGGGTGGGGCCAACGTCCTGACTTTC. This translates into CASSALSGGANVLTF.

In this sample, this clone turned up a few times. V usage is TRBV10-3 and J usage is TRBJ2-7, with 12 bases lining up with TRBD2. The trim removed 6 bases at V and 0 bases at J, leaving 3 bases unmatched. The germline V gene has CDR1 ENHRY and CDR2 SYGVKD. This CDR3 comprises 15 residues. CDR3: CAIRTSGSFSYEQYF. The CDR3 DNA reads as TGTGCCATCAGGACTAGCGGGAGTTTCTCCTACGAGCAGTACTTC.

The CDR3 spells CATSDLLASGSTDTQYF. Here the CDR3 DNA reads TGTGCCACCAGTGATTTGCTTGCTAGCGGGAGTACAGATACGCAGTATTTT. The rearrangement joins TRBV24-1 to TRBJ2-3; 10 bases are a match to TRBD2. Germline CDR1 KGHDR, CDR2 SFDVKD. The CDR3 spans 17 residues. With V trimmed by 0 bases and J by 3 bases, 5 bases remained unmatched.

The table lists this clone with many counts. The chain couples TRBV4-3 to TRBJ1-1; D uncertain. V gave up 0 bases and J gave up 1 base, with 15 bases separating them. Germline V lookup: CDR1 LGHNA, CDR2 YSLEER. The CDR3 extends over 17 amino acids. CDR3: CASSQDLAQLANTEAFF. CDR3 coding DNA: TGCGCCAGCAGCCAAGATTTGGCACAATTAGCGAACACTGAAGCTTTCTTT.

The V and J genes are TRBV27 and TRBJ2-3, with 10 bases fitting TRBD1. Germline V lookup: CDR1 MNHEY, CDR2 SMNVEV (reference sequence). The CDR3 totals 17 residues. The ends lost 3 bases at V and 1 base at J; junction bases unmatched: 7. CDR3 loop: CASSFYPGTGGTDTQYF. The CDR3 nucleotides read TGTGCCAGCAGTTTTTATCCCGGGACAGGGGGCACAGATACGCAGTATTTT.

The chain combines TRBV7-3 with TRBJ2-4, with 8 bases fitting TRBD1. J was trimmed by 8 bases and V by 1 base; bases with no gene match: 4. From germline, CDR1 is SGHTA and CDR2 FQGTGA. The CDR3 sequence is 14 residues long. The CDR3 DNA sequence: TGTGCCAGCAGCTTAAGGCAGGGGGCAGACATTCAGTACTTC. Amino acid sequence: CASSLRQGADIQYF.

The rearrangement joins TRBV5-3 to TRBJ2-2; 9 nucleotides match TRBD1. TRBV5-3 carries the ORF label, with uncertain function. This CDR3 has 15 amino acids. V trimming: 2 bases; J trimming: 4 bases; junction bases outside the gene matches: 3. The CDR3 reads CARSLQGAGTGELFF. DNA of the CDR3: TGTGCCAGAAGCTTACAGGGGGCGGGCACCGGGGAGCTGTTTTTT.

The V call is TRBV2, the J call TRBJ2-2; TRBD1 is a possible D gene (5 bases). Germline V gene data show CDR1 as SNHLY and CDR2 as FYNNEI. The CDR3 contains 16 residues. V was cut by 3 bases and J by 4 bases, with 15 bases left in between. CDR3 bases: TGTGCCAGCAGTGATAAGGGGCGCATGAGCACCGGGGAGCTGTTTTTT. Protein: CASSDKGRMSTGELFF.